This T cell receptor beta chain was recovered during a study of cytomegalovirus exposure and HLA in healthy donors. Whole-study findings and limits: Subsequent analysis showed first-cohort TCR clusters tending to co-occur in more than 95 validation repertoires.

Produced via immunoSEQ multiplex PCR; TCRdb's table is partial and in-frame only. The sample has tens of thousands of clones; 80% to 85% are singletons. About this clone: The antigen is unknown.

The donors formed part of the approximately 120-subject validation cohort, distinct from the roughly 620-subject first cohort. Sample: PBMCs. This TCR was sampled from a young woman in good health and CMV-seropositive.

CDR3 sequence (DNA): TGTGCCAGCAAACAGGCAGGTGACTACGAGCAGTACTTC. It is translated as CASKQAGDYEQYF. The gene calls are TRBV6-5 and TRBJ2-7, with D possibly TRBD1 on 5 matching bases. This CDR3 comprises 13 residues. Germline V gives CDR1 MNHEY, CDR2 SVGAGI. V was pared by 7 bases and J by 3 bases, with 13 bases between.